Shown below are 28 T cell receptor beta chains from a single sample sequenced in a study of blood T cells in healthy people across ages. A J-beta primer mix and a sample-barcoded 5' primer were used in a second PCR of about 7 to 12 cycles. TCRdb analysed the 5' RACE reads with MiXCR anew, one entry per CDR3 protein. The repertoire includes about 670,000 distinct CDR3 sequences, around 43% of them detected once, and approximately 29% sits in the top ten. The source material was blood. These receptors were obtained from a man older than 75 in good health.

V is TRBV5-5 and J is TRBJ1-2, with a possible D match to TRBD1 (6 bases). The CDR3 totals 16 residues. V was clipped by 0 bases and J by 10 bases, with 22 bases between them. The germline gives CDR1 SGHKS, CDR2 YYEKEE (reference sequence). The CDR3, as DNA: TGTGCCAGCAGCTTGGGGCAGGGGATGGCTACACCTCCCTACACCTTC. Translating gives CASSLGQGMATPPYTF. The full variable domain, in which reference TRBV5-5 and TRBJ1-2 provide the parts outside the CDR3, is DAGVTQSPTHLIKTRGQQVTLRCSPISGHKSVSWYQQVLGQGPQFIFQYYEKEERGRGNFPDRFSARQFPNYSSELNVNALLLGDSALYLCASSLGQGMATPPYTFGSGTRLTVV.

With respect to this clonotype: A much larger clone differs from this one at a single base, so this may be a read error. The J gene is TRBJ2-5, the V gene TRBV20-1; TRBD2 might be the D (6 bases). In germline, CDR1 is DFQATT, CDR2 SNEGSKA (reference sequence). The CDR3 contains 15 residues. The V end lost 0 bases, the J end lost 11 bases, and 22 bases lay between the germline ends. The CDR3 protein is CSAREWGVLGNEQYF. Here the CDR3 DNA reads TGCAGTGCTAGAGAGTGGGGGGTCCTCGGCAATGAGCAGTACTTC.

This clonotype has a count of ten or more. The V and J genes are TRBV20-1 and TRBJ1-1; 8 bases map to TRBD1. This CDR3 contains 14 residues. Per germline, CDR1 DFQATT and CDR2 SNEGSKA (reference sequence). Trimming took 4 bases from V and 4 from J; bases not matched to a gene: 8. The CDR3 DNA reads as TGCAGTGCTATGCGGACAGGGCTCAGCACTGAAGCTTTCTTT. Amino acid sequence: CSAMRTGLSTEAFF.

This chain uses TRBV20-1 with TRBJ1-2; possible D gene TRBD1, 5 bases. Germline CDR1 DFQATT, CDR2 SNEGSKA (reference sequence). V lost 1 base, J lost 4 bases, and 16 bases lay in between. The CDR3 has 15 amino acids. DNA for the CDR3: TGCAGTGCTAGAGTCCATTTTCAGGGAGGCTATGGCTACACCTTC. Translating it yields CSARVHFQGGYGYTF.

A few counts support this clonotype. V and J are TRBV3-1 and TRBJ2-3, with 10 bases identical to TRBD2. V lost 3 bases to trimming and J lost 1 base; unmatched junction nucleotides: 4. The CDR3 runs 16 residues. Germline CDR1 is LGHDT and CDR2 is YNNKEL (reference sequence). The CDR3 protein is CASSHALAGGTDTQYF. CDR3 coding DNA: TGTGCCAGCAGCCATGCCCTAGCGGGGGGCACAGATACGCAGTATTTT.

V usage is TRBV5-1 and J usage is TRBJ2-1; D is uncertain. The V gene lost 0 bases and the J gene lost 3 bases, with 10 bases spanning the gap. The CDR3 runs to 15 residues. Germline V gives CDR1 SGHRS, CDR2 YFSETQ. DNA of the CDR3: TGCGCCAGCAGCTTGGCCACGGCGATCTACAATGAGCAGTTCTTC. Protein sequence: CASSLATAIYNEQFF.

This clonotype was seen a handful of times. The rearrangement links TRBV20-1 to TRBJ1-4; no firm D call. V was clipped by 1 base and J by 7 bases, with 10 bases between them. The CDR3 is 13 amino acids. Germline values: CDR1 DFQATT, CDR2 SNEGSKA (reference sequence). In nucleotides, the CDR3 is TGCAGTGCTAGAGTTCGCCTAGGTGAAAAACTGTTTTTT. Translation: CSARVRLGEKLFF.

A few counts support this clonotype. The chain has TRBV20-1 and TRBJ2-5; D is possibly TRBD1 (5 bases). Trimming pared 0 bases from V and 0 bases from J, leaving 11 bases between. The CDR3 totals 15 residues. Germline loops: CDR1 DFQATT, CDR2 SNEGSKA (reference sequence). The CDR3 region is CSARDQTAYQETQYF. The CDR3 DNA is TGCAGTGCTAGAGACCAGACAGCCTACCAAGAGACCCAGTACTTC.

V and J are TRBV7-2 and TRBJ2-6; D is unresolved. The germline V and J ends were trimmed by 5 bases and 4 bases, with 12 bases remaining between them. Germline CDR1 is SGHTA and CDR2 is FQGNSA. The CDR3 has 15 amino acids. As DNA, the CDR3 is TGTGCCAGCAGCCGTCCCCCAGTAGGGGCCAACGTCCTGACTTTC. It encodes CASSRPPVGANVLTF.

The chain recombines TRBV28 with TRBJ2-7; 10 positions agree with TRBD1. Germline V gene lookup returns CDR1 MDHEN and CDR2 SYDVKM. J gave up 3 bases and V 6 bases, and 8 bases lay outside the gene matches. The CDR3 length is 15 residues. Written as DNA, the CDR3 is TGTGCCAGCAGCCCCGAAGGACAGGGGGGCTACGAGCAGTACTTC. It translates to CASSPEGQGGYEQYF.

This clonotype was detected only a few times. The V gene is TRBV29-1, the J gene TRBJ2-1; D not certain. V was shortened by 4 bases and J by 2 bases, with 6 bases between the two germline ends. The germline gives CDR1 SQVTM, CDR2 ANQGSEA. The CDR3 covers 12 residues. DNA for the CDR3: TGCAGCGTTGGAGAGACCTACAATGAGCAGTTCTTC. Its translation is CSVGETYNEQFF.

This clonotype was recorded many times. The V call is TRBV9, the J call TRBJ2-7; TRBD2 agrees at 12 bases. In germline, CDR1 is SGDLS, CDR2 YYNGEE. V shed 3 bases and J 0 bases; nucleotides not matched to a gene: 4. The CDR3 has 16 residues. CDR3 amino acids: CASSGQLAGGSYEQYF. CDR3 nucleotide sequence: TGTGCCAGCAGCGGACAACTAGCGGGGGGCTCCTACGAGCAGTACTTC.

Only a few counts were recorded for this clonotype. The chain recombines TRBV5-1 with TRBJ1-4, with 9 bases identical to TRBD1. CDR1 is SGHRS, CDR2 YFSETQ, per germline. The V and J ends lost 5 bases and 7 bases, in that order; junction bases with no gene match: 0. This CDR3 is 12 amino acids long. The CDR3 here is CASRGQGEKLFF. As DNA, the CDR3 is TGCGCCAGCAGGGGACAGGGTGAAAAACTGTTTTTT.

Points on this clonotype: A clone one base away is much larger, so this may be a read error. V is TRBV29-1 and J is TRBJ2-1, with D perhaps matching TRBD2 (6 bases). Germline V gene lookup returns CDR1 SQVTM and CDR2 ANQGSEA. V lost 3 bases, J lost 5 bases, and 14 bases lay in between. The length of the CDR3 is 14 residues. CDR3: CSVDTRRGNNEQFF. CDR3 bases: TGCAGCGTTGACACGCGGAGGGGAAACAATGAGCAGTTCTTC.

Notes on this clonotype: One junction end disagrees with the germline gene, perhaps due to a read error. The genes are TRBV12-3 or TRBV12-4 and TRBJ2-5; 10 nucleotides agree with TRBD2. The CDR3 runs 15 residues. The CDR3 nucleotides read TGTGCCTGCAGACTAGGACTAGCGGTTGGAGAGACCCAGTACTTC. Protein sequence: CACRLGLAVGETQYF.

The table lists this clonotype with many counts. The CDR3 DNA reads as TGTGCCATCGCAGAAGAACAATTAAATGGCTACACCTTC. Protein sequence: CAIAEEQLNGYTF. J is TRBJ1-2 and V is TRBV10-3; D gene unclear. Deletions cut 8 bases from V and 6 bases from J, with 16 bases between. Germline CDR1 is ENHRY and CDR2 is SYGVKD. This CDR3 region has 13 residues.

The genes are TRBV27 and TRBJ1-2; 7 bases align to TRBD1. Per the germline V gene, CDR1 is MNHEY and CDR2 is SMNVEV (reference sequence). CDR3 length: 13 amino acids. After removal of 3 bases from V and 8 bases from J, the junction contained 6 bases not matched to a gene. The CDR3 is CASSFTGAGGYTF. CDR3 bases: TGTGCCAGCAGTTTTACAGGGGCTGGCGGCTACACCTTC.

With regard to this clonotype: At one end, the junction sequence differs from germline, possibly due to a read error. The chain joins TRBV9 to TRBJ2-3; possible D gene TRBD1, 5 bases. There are 15 residues in the CDR3. Looked up from germline, CDR1 is SGDLS and CDR2 is YYNGEE. This chain's CDR3 is CASSEEERGTGTQYF. The CDR3 DNA sequence: TGTGCCAGCAGCGAAGAAGAAAGGGGCACAGGTACGCAGTATTTT.

The sample holds a few counts of this clonotype. This chain links TRBV5-5 with TRBJ2-5; D unclear. Germline CDR1 reads SGHKS; CDR2 reads YYEKEE (reference sequence). CDR3 length: 14 residues. V lost 1 base to trimming and J lost 0 bases, with 7 bases between them. CDR3 DNA: TGTGCCAGCAGCTTGTTGTCGTACCAAGAGACCCAGTACTTC. It specifies CASSLLSYQETQYF. The entire variable domain, with the rest obtained from reference TRBV5-5 and TRBJ2-5, is as follows: DAGVTQSPTHLIKTRGQQVTLRCSPISGHKSVSWYQQVLGQGPQFIFQYYEKEERGRGNFPDRFSARQFPNYSSELNVNALLLGDSALYLCASSLLSYQETQYFGPGTRLLVL.

The V gene is TRBV6-2 or TRBV6-3, the J gene TRBJ2-5, with 10 nucleotides matching TRBD2. This CDR3 is built from 14 residues. Germline V gene sequence: CDR1 MNHEY, CDR2 SVGEGT. J was trimmed by 4 bases and V by 7 bases; bases with no gene match: 6. The CDR3 reads CASKPSGRVETQYF. The CDR3 DNA reads TGTGCCAGCAAGCCTAGCGGGAGAGTAGAGACCCAGTACTTC.

This clonotype was counted many times. The chain joins TRBV4-2 to TRBJ2-7, with 8 positions matching TRBD1. With 0 bases clipped from V and 7 bases from J, the junction kept 11 bases outside the gene matches. The V gene's germline CDR1 is LGHNA and CDR2 YNFKEQ. This CDR3 spans 16 amino acids. CDR3 residues: CASSQDVRTGTREQYF. For the CDR3, the DNA is TGTGCCAGCAGCCAAGACGTCCGGACAGGGACCCGAGAGCAGTACTTC.

This chain uses TRBV6-5 with TRBJ2-7; D possibly corresponds to TRBD1 (6 bases). The CDR3 has 12 amino acids. Trimming shortened V by 2 bases and J by 6 bases, and 8 bases separated the two germline ends. In germline, CDR1 is MNHEY, CDR2 SVGAGI. CDR3 protein: CASSYIRGEQYF. The CDR3 bases are TGTGCCAGCAGTTACATCAGGGGCGAGCAGTACTTC.

There are a few counts of this clonotype. The chain has TRBV7-9 and TRBJ2-1; 14 nucleotides match TRBD2. The CDR3 sequence is 16 residues long. Trimming cost V 5 bases and J 6 bases; bases outside gene matches: 6. CDR1 SEHNR and CDR2 FQNEAQ come from the germline V gene (reference sequence). Written as DNA, the CDR3 is TGTGCCAGCAGCCCCGGGACTAGCGGGAGCCCCAATGAGCAGTTCTTC. It translates to CASSPGTSGSPNEQFF. Drawing the rest from reference TRBV7-9 and TRBJ2-1, the complete variable domain is DTGVSQNPRHKITKRGQNVTFRCDPISEHNRLYWYRQTLGQGPEFLTYFQNEAQLEKSRLLSDRFSAERPKGSFSTLEIQRTEQGDSAMYLCASSPGTSGSPNEQFFGPGTRLTVL.

At least ten counts were recorded for this clonotype. V gene TRBV11-2 combines with J gene TRBJ1-4; D is uncertain. The CDR3 spans 15 residues. Per the germline V gene, CDR1 is SGHAT and CDR2 is FQNNGV. The V and J ends lost 5 bases and 8 bases respectively, with 18 bases between them. The CDR3, as DNA: TGTGCCAGCAGCCCCATCATGGGGATGGGGGAAAAACTGTTTTTT. It translates to CASSPIMGMGEKLFF.

The V and J genes are TRBV7-9 and TRBJ2-1; D gene unclear. The germline V gene has CDR1 SEHNR and CDR2 FQNEAQ (reference sequence). CDR3 length: 16 amino acids. Trimming removed 4 bases at V and 4 bases at J, with 17 bases between. CDR3 amino acids: CASSSPGPEGYNEQFF. CDR3 nucleotides: TGTGCCAGCAGCTCCCCGGGCCCCGAAGGATACAATGAGCAGTTCTTC.

The genes are TRBV6-5 and TRBJ2-2; a weak D match, TRBD2 (6 bases). Trimming removed 1 base at V and 5 bases at J, with 20 bases between. The CDR3 length is 18 residues. Germline V gene lookup returns CDR1 MNHEY and CDR2 SVGAGI. The CDR3 is CASSYFSLGGERTGELFF. The DNA for the CDR3 is TGTGCCAGCAGTTACTTTAGTCTGGGGGGAGAGAGAACCGGGGAGCTGTTTTTT.

This clonotype was picked up a small number of times. The chain has TRBV12-5 and TRBJ1-1; D is possibly TRBD1 (5 bases). The length of the CDR3 is 17 residues. The V gene lost 4 bases and the J gene lost 3 bases, with 21 bases spanning the gap. The V gene's germline CDR1 is LGHNT and CDR2 FRNRAP. CDR3 amino acids: CASGSNGFGGGYTEAFF. For the CDR3, the DNA is TGTGCTAGTGGTTCCAACGGGTTTGGGGGTGGTTACACTGAAGCTTTCTTT.

This chain connects TRBV30 to TRBJ2-1; 9 bases line up with TRBD2. Germline CDR1 GTSNPN, CDR2 SVGIG (reference sequence). This CDR3 is 15 amino acids long. V trimming: 3 bases; J trimming: 8 bases; junction bases outside the gene matches: 11. DNA for the CDR3: TGTGCCTGGAGAAGGATGGCGGGAGGGCCCTATGAGCAGTTCTTC. Residues: CAWRRMAGGPYEQFF.